Listed below are T cell receptor beta chains from one sample, sequenced in a study of blood T cell repertoires in COVID-19. The method was immunoSEQ multiplex PCR; TCRdb's version includes in-frame clones alone and lacks a portion of them. The sample gives 180,000 or so clones, roughly 76% of which show up once; about 9% is in the top ten. The sample taken for sequencing was peripheral blood. The receptors were sampled from a woman between 50 and 59 years old with active or convalescent COVID-19. The CDR3 runs from the conserved cysteine through the conserved F or W. A D gene is named only where the DNA matches it firmly. Not every row has a clone size; where given, it reads once, few, many or a size class.

clone_size,v_call,j_call,d_call,cdr3_aa,cdr3_nt
-,TRBV10-3,TRBJ1-2,-,CAISESDNGYTF,TGTGCCATCAGTGAGTCTGACAATGGCTACACCTTC
-,TRBV30,TRBJ1-6,-,CAWSPLNNSPLHF,TGTGCCTGGAGTCCACTCAATAATTCACCCCTCCACTTT
-,TRBV2,TRBJ1-5,-,CASNIYGNQPQHF,TGTGCCAGCAATATCTATGGCAATCAGCCCCAGCATTTT
-,TRBV4-2,TRBJ2-1,-,CASSALAIGHNEQFF,TGTGCCAGCAGCGCACTAGCTATTGGGCACAATGAGCAGTTCTTC
-,TRBV30,TRBJ2-4,-,CAWSNSIAKNIQYF,TGTGCCTGGAGTAATAGTATAGCCAAAAACATTCAGTACTTC
-,TRBV7-9,TRBJ2-7,TRBD1,CASSTDRLGDYEQYF,TGTGCCAGCAGCACGGACAGGCTAGGGGACTACGAGCAGTACTTC
-,TRBV13,TRBJ2-3,-,CASRTMSGTDTQYF,TGTGCCAGCAGAACCATGAGCGGGACAGATACGCAGTATTTT
many,TRBV24-1,TRBJ1-2,TRBD1,CATSDLRDSNYGYTF,TGTGCCACCAGTGATCTACGGGACAGCAACTATGGCTACACCTTC
-,TRBV11-2,TRBJ2-3,TRBD2,CASRSLAVPTQYF,TGTGCCAGCAGGTCCCTAGCGGTCCCTACGCAGTATTTT
-,TRBV24-1,TRBJ2-7,TRBD1,CATSDPRDRTYEQYF,TGTGCCACCAGTGATCCGAGGGACAGGACCTACGAGCAGTACTTC
-,TRBV7-2,TRBJ2-5,TRBD2,CASSLVGTSGSREETQYF,TGTGCCAGCAGCTTAGTCGGGACTAGCGGGAGTCGGGAAGAGACCCAGTACTTC
-,TRBV6-4,TRBJ1-2,-,CASRQGKVSGGYTF,TGTGCCAGCAGACAGGGAAAGGTCTCCGGTGGCTACACCTTC
-,TRBV6-6,TRBJ1-2,-,CASSPTGWGYTF,TGTGCCAGCAGTCCTACAGGGTGGGGCTACACCTTC
-,TRBV30,TRBJ1-4,TRBD1,CAWSYGRGSTNEKLFF,TGTGCCTGGAGTTACGGCAGGGGGTCGACTAATGAAAAACTGTTTTTT
-,TRBV20-1,TRBJ2-2,TRBD1,CSASRDRGKAGELFF,TGCAGTGCTAGTAGGGACAGGGGGAAAGCCGGGGAGCTGTTTTTT
once,TRBV29-1,TRBJ1-2,TRBD1,CSVGQGAEGYTF,TGCAGCGTAGGACAGGGGGCTGAGGGCTACACCTTC
-,TRBV19,TRBJ1-4,TRBD1,CATRDRGREKLFF,TGTGCCACCCGGGACAGGGGAAGAGAAAAACTGTTTTTT
few,TRBV2,TRBJ1-2,-,CASSDDGSHGGFYGYTF,TGTGCCAGCAGTGATGACGGCAGCCACGGAGGATTCTATGGCTACACCTTC
-,TRBV27,TRBJ2-3,TRBD2,CASSRPGLAGGGGTDTQYF,TGTGCCAGCAGTAGACCGGGACTAGCGGGAGGAGGAGGCACAGATACGCAGTATTTT
-,TRBV10-3,TRBJ2-4,-,CAISESITPGELAKNIQYF,TGTGCCATCAGTGAGTCGATAACCCCCGGAGAACTAGCCAAAAACATTCAGTACTTC
-,TRBV7-3,TRBJ1-6,-,CASSLSRANSPLHF,TGTGCCAGCAGCTTGTCCAGGGCGAATTCACCCCTCCACTTT
-,TRBV6-5,TRBJ2-5,-,CASTGGRKETQYF,TGTGCCAGCACCGGAGGGAGAAAAGAGACCCAGTACTTC
-,TRBV7-2,TRBJ2-7,TRBD2,CASSPPGLAGGREQYF,TGTGCCAGCAGCCCACCGGGACTAGCGGGAGGGCGCGAGCAGTACTTC
few,TRBV30,TRBJ1-2,-,CAWNPGLTRNYGYTF,TGTGCCTGGAATCCGGGACTTACGCGGAACTATGGCTACACCTTC
-,TRBV7-2,TRBJ2-2,-,CASSQTVNTGELFF,TGTGCCAGCAGTCAAACAGTAAACACCGGGGAGCTGTTTTTT
-,TRBV3-1/TRBV3-2,TRBJ1-6,-,CASSPGQYGSPLHF,TGTGCCAGCAGCCCCGGACAATACGGTAGTCCCCTCCACTTT
-,TRBV7-3,TRBJ2-1,TRBD1,CASSATGFNEQFF,TGTGCCAGCAGCGCGACAGGGTTCAATGAGCAGTTCTTC
once,TRBV5-1,TRBJ2-1,-,CASKTTPEGHNEQFF,TGCGCCAGCAAAACCACCCCGGAGGGGCACAATGAGCAGTTCTTC
-,TRBV28,TRBJ1-2,-,CASGTGIRGYTF,TGTGCCAGCGGTACAGGGATTAGGGGCTACACCTTC
-,TRBV6-6,TRBJ1-6,TRBD1,CASSYAPGQQTSPLHF,TGTGCCAGCAGTTACGCCCCGGGACAGCAGACTTCACCCCTCCACTTT
-,TRBV29-1,TRBJ2-3,TRBD2,CSTGGLAGGYTDTQYF,TGCAGCACGGGCGGTCTAGCGGGAGGTTACACAGATACGCAGTATTTT
-,TRBV7-9,TRBJ1-2,-,CASSQNRDGYTF,TGTGCCAGCAGCCAAAACAGGGATGGCTACACCTTC
-,TRBV5-4,TRBJ2-7,TRBD2,CASSLGGPGLALEQYF,TGTGCCAGCAGCTTGGGGGGGCCGGGACTAGCTCTCGAGCAGTACTTC
-,TRBV3-1/TRBV3-2,TRBJ2-2,-,CASSQGQGNTGELFF,TGTGCCAGCAGCCAAGGTCAGGGTAACACCGGGGAGCTGTTTTTT
-,TRBV19,TRBJ1-1,-,CASRKMGAGGTEAFF,TGTGCCAGTAGGAAAATGGGGGCGGGAGGTACTGAAGCTTTCTTT